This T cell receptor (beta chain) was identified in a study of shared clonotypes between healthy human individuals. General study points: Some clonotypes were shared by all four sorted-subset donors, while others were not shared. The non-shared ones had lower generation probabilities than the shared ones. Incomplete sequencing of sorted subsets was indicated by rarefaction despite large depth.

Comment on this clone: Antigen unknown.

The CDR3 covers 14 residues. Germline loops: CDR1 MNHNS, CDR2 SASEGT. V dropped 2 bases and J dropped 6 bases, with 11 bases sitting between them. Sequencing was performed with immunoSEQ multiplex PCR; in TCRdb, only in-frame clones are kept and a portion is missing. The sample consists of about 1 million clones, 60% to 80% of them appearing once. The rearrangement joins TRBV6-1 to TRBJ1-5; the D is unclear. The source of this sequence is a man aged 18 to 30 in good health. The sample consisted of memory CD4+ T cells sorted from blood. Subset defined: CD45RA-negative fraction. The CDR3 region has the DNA TGTGCCAGCAGTGAACCCTCGCTAGTTCAGCCCCAGCATTTT. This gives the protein CASSEPSLVQPQHF.